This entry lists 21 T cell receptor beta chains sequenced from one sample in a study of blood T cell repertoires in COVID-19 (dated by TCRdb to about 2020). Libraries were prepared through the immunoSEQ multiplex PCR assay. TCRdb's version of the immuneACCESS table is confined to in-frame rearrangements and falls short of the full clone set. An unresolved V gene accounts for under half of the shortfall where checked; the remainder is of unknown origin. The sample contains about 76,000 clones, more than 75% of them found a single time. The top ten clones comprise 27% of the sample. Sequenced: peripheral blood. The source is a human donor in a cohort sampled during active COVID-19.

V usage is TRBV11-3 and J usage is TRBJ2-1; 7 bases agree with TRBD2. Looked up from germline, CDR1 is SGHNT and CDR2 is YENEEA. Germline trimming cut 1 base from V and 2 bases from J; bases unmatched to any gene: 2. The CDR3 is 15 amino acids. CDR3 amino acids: CASSLVAGAYNEQFF. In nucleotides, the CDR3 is TGTGCCAGCAGCTTAGTGGCGGGGGCCTACAATGAGCAGTTCTTC.

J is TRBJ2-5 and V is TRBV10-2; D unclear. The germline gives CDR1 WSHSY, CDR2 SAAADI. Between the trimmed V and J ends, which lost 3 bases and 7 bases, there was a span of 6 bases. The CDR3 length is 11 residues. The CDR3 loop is CASSDLATQYF. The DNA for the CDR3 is TGCGCCAGCAGTGACCTGGCGACCCAGTACTTC.

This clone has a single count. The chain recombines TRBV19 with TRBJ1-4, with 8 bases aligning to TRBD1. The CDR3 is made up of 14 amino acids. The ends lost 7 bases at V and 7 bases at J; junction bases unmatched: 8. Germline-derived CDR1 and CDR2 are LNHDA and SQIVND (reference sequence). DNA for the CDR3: TGTGCCAGTACCGGGACAGGTGATTCTGAAAAACTGTTTTTT. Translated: CASTGTGDSEKLFF.

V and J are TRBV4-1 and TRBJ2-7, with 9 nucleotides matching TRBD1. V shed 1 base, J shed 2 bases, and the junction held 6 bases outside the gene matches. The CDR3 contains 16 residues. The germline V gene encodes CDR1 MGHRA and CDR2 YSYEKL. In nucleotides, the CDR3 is TGCGCCAGCAGCCAAGTATACGGACAGGGGACCTACGAGCAGTACTTC. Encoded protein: CASSQVYGQGTYEQYF.

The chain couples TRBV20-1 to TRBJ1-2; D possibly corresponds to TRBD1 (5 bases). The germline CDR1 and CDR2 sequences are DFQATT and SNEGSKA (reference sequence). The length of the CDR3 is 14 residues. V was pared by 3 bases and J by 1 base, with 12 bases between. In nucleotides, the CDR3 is TGCAGTGCTAGTGCAGGGTCTTTTAACTATGGCTACACCTTC. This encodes CSASAGSFNYGYTF.

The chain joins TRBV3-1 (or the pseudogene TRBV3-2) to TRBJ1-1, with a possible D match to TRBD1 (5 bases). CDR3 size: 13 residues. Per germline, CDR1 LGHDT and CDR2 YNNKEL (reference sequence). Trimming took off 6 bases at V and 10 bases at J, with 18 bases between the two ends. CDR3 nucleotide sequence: TGTGCCAGCAGACCCGGACGGGAGGGGAGAGCTTTCTTT. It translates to CASRPGREGRAFF.

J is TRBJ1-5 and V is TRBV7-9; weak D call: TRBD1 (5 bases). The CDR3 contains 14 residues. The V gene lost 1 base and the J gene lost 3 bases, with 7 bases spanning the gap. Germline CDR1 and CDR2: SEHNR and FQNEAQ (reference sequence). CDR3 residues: CASSLGQPNQPQHF. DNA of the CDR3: TGTGCCAGCAGCTTAGGACAGCCCAATCAGCCCCAGCATTTT.

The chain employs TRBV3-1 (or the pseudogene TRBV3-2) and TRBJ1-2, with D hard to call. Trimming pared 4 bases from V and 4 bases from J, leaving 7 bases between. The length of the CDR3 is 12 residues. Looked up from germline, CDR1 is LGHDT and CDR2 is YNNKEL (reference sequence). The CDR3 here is CASSPGIYGYTF. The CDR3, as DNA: TGTGCCAGCAGCCCCGGGATCTATGGCTACACCTTC.

CDR3 bases: TGTGCCAGCAGCCCGACCATAGCGGGGGCCGCCAATGAGCAGTTCTTC. Protein sequence: CASSPTIAGAANEQFF. The rearrangement joins TRBV7-3 to TRBJ2-1, with 9 bases identical to TRBD2. CDR3 size: 16 residues. The J segment lost 6 bases and the V segment lost 5 bases, leaving 11 bases of the junction unmatched. Per germline, CDR1 SGHTA and CDR2 FQGTGA. Using reference TRBV7-3 and TRBJ2-1 for the parts outside the CDR3, the full variable domain is GAGVSQTPSNKVTEKGKYVELRCDPISGHTALYWYRQSLGQGPEFLIYFQGTGAADDSGLPNDRFFAVRPEGSVSTLKIQRTERGDSAVYLCASSPTIAGAANEQFFGPGTRLTVL.

The CDR3 DNA reads TGTGCCAGCAGGGGACAGGGGAAAGGCTCTGGAAACACCATATATTTT. This gives the protein CASRGQGKGSGNTIYF. The V gene is TRBV5-5, the J gene TRBJ1-3; 10 bases line up with TRBD1. The CDR3 consists of 16 residues. Trimming took 5 bases from V and 0 from J; bases not matched to a gene: 5. In germline, CDR1 is SGHKS, CDR2 YYEKEE (reference sequence).

The CDR3 DNA reads as TGTGCCAGCAGCCCCCTCGGGAGGCGCCGGGTGGGTGAAGCTTTCTTT. Its translation is CASSPLGRRRVGEAFF. The V call is TRBV14, the J call TRBJ1-1; no clear D gene. Trimming cost V 4 bases and J 7 bases, with 22 bases left between them. The CDR3 is 16 residues long. Looked up from germline, CDR1 is SGHDN and CDR2 is FVKESK.

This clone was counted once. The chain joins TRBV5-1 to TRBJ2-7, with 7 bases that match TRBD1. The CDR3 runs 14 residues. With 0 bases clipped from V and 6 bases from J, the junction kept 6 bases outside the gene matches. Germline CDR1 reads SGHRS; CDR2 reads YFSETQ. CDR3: CASSLGDRASEQYF. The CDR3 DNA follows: TGCGCCAGCAGCTTGGGGGACAGAGCGAGCGAGCAGTACTTC.

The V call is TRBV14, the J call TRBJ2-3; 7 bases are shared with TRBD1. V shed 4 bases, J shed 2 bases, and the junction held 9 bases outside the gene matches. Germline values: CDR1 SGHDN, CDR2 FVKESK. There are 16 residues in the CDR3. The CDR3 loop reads CASSRSRDSITDTQYF. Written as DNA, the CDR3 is TGTGCCAGCAGCCGGTCCCGGGACAGCATCACAGATACGCAGTATTTT.

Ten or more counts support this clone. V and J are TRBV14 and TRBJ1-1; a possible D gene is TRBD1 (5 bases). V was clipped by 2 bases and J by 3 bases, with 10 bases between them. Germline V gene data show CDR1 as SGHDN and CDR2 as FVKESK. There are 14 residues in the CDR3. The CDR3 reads CASSQRGSDTEAFF. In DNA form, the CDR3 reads TGTGCCAGCAGCCAAAGGGGTTCTGACACTGAAGCTTTCTTT.

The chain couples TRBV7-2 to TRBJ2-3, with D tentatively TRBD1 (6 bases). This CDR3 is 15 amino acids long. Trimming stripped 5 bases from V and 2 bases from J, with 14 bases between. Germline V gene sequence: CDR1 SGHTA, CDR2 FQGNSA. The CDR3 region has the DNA TGTGCCAGCAGCCCACGGACAGTCTACACAGATACGCAGTATTTT. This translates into CASSPRTVYTDTQYF.

The CDR3 sequence: CASSLQGYGGYTF. In DNA form, the CDR3 reads TGTGCCAGCAGCTTACAGGGGTACGGTGGCTACACCTTC. The chain employs TRBV7-3 and TRBJ1-2, with D possibly matching TRBD1 (6 bases). This CDR3 contains 13 residues. Trimming shortened V by 2 bases and J by 7 bases, and 11 bases separated the two germline ends. CDR1 is SGHTA, CDR2 FQGTGA, per germline.

For the CDR3, the DNA is TGTGCCAGCATCGGAGACAGGGTATTCAGAAAGTACTTC. This sequence encodes CASIGDRVFRKYF. The chain carries TRBV7-9 and TRBJ2-7; TRBD1 aligns across 7 bases. From germline, CDR1 is SEHNR and CDR2 FQNEAQ (reference sequence). V was pared by 7 bases and J by 11 bases, with 14 bases of the junction left unmatched. The CDR3 runs 13 residues.

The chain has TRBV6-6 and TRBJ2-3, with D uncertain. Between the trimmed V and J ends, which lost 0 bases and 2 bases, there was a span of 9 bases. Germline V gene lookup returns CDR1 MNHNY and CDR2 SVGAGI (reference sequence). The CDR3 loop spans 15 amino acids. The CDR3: CASSYSTDFTDTQYF. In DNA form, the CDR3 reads TGTGCCAGCAGTTACTCGACCGACTTCACAGATACGCAGTATTTT.

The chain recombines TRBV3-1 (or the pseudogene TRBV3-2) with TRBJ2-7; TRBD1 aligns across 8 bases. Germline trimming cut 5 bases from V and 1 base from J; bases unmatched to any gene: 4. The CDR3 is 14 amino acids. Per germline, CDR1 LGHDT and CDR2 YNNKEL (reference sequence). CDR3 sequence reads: CASSFDRGSYEQYF. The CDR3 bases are TGTGCCAGCAGCTTCGACAGGGGATCCTACGAGCAGTACTTC.

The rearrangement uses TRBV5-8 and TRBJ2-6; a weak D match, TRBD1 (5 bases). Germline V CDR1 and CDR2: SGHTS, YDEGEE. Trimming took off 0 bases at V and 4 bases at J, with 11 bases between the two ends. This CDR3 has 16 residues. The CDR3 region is CASSLGAGLGANVLTF. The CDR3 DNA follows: TGTGCCAGCAGCTTGGGGGCAGGGCTCGGGGCCAACGTCCTGACTTTC. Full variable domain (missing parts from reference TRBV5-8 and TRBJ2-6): EAGVTQSPTHLIKTRGQQATLRCSPISGHTSVYWYQQALGLGLQFLLWYDEGEERNRGNFPPRFSGRQFPNYSSELNVNALELEDSALYLCASSLGAGLGANVLTFGAGSRLTVL.

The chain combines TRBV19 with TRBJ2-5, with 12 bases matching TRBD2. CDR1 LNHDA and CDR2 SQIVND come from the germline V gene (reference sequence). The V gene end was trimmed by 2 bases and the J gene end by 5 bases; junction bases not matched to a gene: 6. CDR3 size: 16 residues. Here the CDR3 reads CASSIRPSGGAETQYF. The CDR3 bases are TGTGCCAGTAGTATAAGGCCTAGCGGGGGGGCGGAGACCCAGTACTTC.